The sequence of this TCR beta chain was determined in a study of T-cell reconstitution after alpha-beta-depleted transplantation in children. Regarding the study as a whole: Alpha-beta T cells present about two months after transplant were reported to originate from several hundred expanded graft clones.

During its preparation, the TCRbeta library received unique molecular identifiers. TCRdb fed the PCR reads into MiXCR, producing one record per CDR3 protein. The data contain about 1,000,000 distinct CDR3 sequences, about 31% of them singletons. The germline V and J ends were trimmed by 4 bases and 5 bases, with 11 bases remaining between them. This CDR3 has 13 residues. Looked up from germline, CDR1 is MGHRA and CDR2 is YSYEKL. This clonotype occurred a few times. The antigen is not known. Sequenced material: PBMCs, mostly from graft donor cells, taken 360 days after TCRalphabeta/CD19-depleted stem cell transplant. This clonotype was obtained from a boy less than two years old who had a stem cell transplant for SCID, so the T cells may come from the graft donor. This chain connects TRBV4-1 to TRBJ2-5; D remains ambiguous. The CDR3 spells CASSPETGETQYF. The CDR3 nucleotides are TGCGCCAGCAGCCCGGAGACTGGGGAGACCCAGTACTTC.